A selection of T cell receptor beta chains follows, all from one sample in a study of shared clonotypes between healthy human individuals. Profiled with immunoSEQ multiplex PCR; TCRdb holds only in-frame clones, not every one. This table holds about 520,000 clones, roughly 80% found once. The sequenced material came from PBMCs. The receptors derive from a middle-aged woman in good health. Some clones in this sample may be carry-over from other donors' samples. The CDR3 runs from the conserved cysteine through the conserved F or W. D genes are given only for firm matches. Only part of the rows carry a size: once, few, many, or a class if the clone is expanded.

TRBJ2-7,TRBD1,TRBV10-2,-,CASSPGTGGEQYF,TGCGCCAGCAGTCCCGGGACAGGGGGCGAGCAGTACTTC
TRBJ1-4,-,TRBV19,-,CASTEGQATNEKLFF,TGTGCCAGTACCGAAGGACAAGCAACTAATGAAAAACTGTTTTTT
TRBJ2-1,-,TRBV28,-,CASSSSGGRRYNEQFF,TGTGCCAGCAGCTCCTCCGGCGGGCGACGCTACAATGAGCAGTTCTTC
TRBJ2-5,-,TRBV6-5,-,CASSLTMGQQETQYF,TGTGCCAGCAGTCTTACGATGGGGCAACAAGAGACCCAGTACTTC
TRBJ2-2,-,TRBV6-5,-,CASSADDTGELFF,TGTGCCAGCAGTGCGGACGACACCGGGGAGCTGTTTTTT
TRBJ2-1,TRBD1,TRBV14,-,CASSQRRSRGKGEQLF,TGTGCCAGCAGCCAAAGGAGGAGCAGGGGGAAGGGTGAGCAGCTCTTC
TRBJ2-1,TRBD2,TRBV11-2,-,CASSLILAGGHYNEQFF,TGTGCCAGCAGCTTAATTCTAGCGGGAGGGCATTACAATGAGCAGTTCTTC
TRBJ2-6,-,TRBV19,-,CASSLLISGANVLTF,TGTGCCAGTAGTCTACTCATCTCTGGGGCCAACGTCCTGACTTTC
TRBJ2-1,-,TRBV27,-,CASSFEGGWGEQFF,TGTGCCAGCAGTTTTGAGGGGGGGTGGGGTGAGCAGTTCTTC
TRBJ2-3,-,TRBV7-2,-,CASRLRMLHTQYF,TGTGCCAGCCGACTCCGCATGCTTCATACGCAGTATTTT
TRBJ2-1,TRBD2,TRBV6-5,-,CASRTGTSNNEQFF,TGTGCCAGCAGGACCGGGACTAGCAACAATGAGCAGTTCTTC
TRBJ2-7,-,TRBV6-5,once,CASSKYLGVRYEQYF,TGTGCCAGCAGCAAGTACCTCGGGGTAAGGTACGAGCAGTACTTC
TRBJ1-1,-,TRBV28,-,CASSSTNREAFF,TGTGCCAGCAGTTCGACCAACAGGGAAGCTTTCTTT
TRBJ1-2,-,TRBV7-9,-,CASSLAMDGDRGYTF,TGTGCCAGCAGCTTAGCCATGGACGGGGATCGAGGCTACACCTTC
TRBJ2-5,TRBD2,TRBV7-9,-,CASSLGVGRRQETQYF,TGTGCCAGCAGCTTGGGGGTCGGGAGGAGGCAAGAGACCCAGTACTTC
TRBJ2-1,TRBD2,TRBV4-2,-,CASSQEGAGGANEQFF,TGTGCCAGCAGCCAAGAGGGAGCGGGAGGGGCCAATGAGCAGTTCTTC
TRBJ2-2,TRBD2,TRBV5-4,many,CASSRTSGRSAGELFF,TGTGCCAGCAGTCGCACTAGCGGGAGATCCGCCGGGGAGCTGTTTTTT
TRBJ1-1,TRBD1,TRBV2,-,CASSTGEATEAFF,TGTGCCAGCAGTACAGGGGAGGCCACTGAAGCTTTCTTT
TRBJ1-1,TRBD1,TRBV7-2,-,CASSLDRDAEAFF,TGTGCCAGCAGCCTGGACAGGGACGCTGAAGCTTTCTTT
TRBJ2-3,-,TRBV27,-,CASSAGASTDTQYF,TGTGCCAGCAGTGCAGGAGCTAGCACAGATACGCAGTATTTT
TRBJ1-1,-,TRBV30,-,CAWNPNRDTEAFF,TGTGCCTGGAACCCCAACCGGGACACTGAAGCTTTCTTT
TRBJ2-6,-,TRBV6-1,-,CASRFSGANVLTF,TGTGCCAGCAGATTCTCTGGGGCCAACGTCCTGACTTTC
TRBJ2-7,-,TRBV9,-,CASSVLIDVGEQYF,TGTGCCAGCAGCGTATTAATAGACGTGGGCGAGCAGTACTTC
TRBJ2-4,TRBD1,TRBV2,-,CASSSRTGRGIQYF,TGTGCCAGCAGTTCCAGGACAGGGCGCGGCATTCAGTACTTC
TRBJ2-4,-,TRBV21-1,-,CASSKAYSRGNIQYF,TGTGCCAGCAGCAAAGCGTACAGCCGGGGAAACATTCAGTACTTC
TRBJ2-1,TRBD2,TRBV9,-,CASSASGRAFSEQFF,TGTGCCAGCAGCGCTAGCGGGAGGGCCTTTAGTGAGCAGTTCTTC
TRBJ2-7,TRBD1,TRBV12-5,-,CASASGQGGSQYF,TGTGCTAGTGCCTCGGGACAGGGTGGTTCCCAGTACTTC
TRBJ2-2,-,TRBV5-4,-,CASSLIRGGPSGELFF,TGTGCCAGCAGCTTGATCCGGGGCGGGCCAAGCGGGGAGCTGTTTTTT
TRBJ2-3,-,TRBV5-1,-,CASSLGGAPSTDTQYF,TGCGCCAGCAGCTTGGGGGGGGCTCCCAGCACAGATACGCAGTATTTT
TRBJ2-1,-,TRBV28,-,CASHGGSYNEQFF,TGTGCCAGCCATGGGGGCTCCTACAATGAGCAGTTCTTC
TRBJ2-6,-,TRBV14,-,CASSQESGANVLTF,TGTGCCAGCAGCCAAGAATCTGGGGCCAACGTCCTGACTTTC
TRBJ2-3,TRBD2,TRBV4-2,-,CASSQGLAGSLTDTQYF,TGTGCCAGCAGCCAAGGACTAGCGGGGAGCCTCACAGATACGCAGTATTTT
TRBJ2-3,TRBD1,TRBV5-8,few,CASRPGQRTDTQYF,TGTGCCAGCAGACCGGGACAGCGCACAGATACGCAGTATTTT
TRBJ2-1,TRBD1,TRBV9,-,CASSDRGEYNEQFF,TGTGCCAGCAGCGACAGGGGCGAATACAATGAGCAGTTCTTC
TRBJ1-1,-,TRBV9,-,CASSIGPNTEAFF,TGTGCCAGCAGCATAGGTCCGAACACTGAAGCTTTCTTT
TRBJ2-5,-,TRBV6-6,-,CASSPQETQYF,TGTGCCAGCAGCCCCCAAGAGACCCAGTACTTC
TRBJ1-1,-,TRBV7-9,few,CASSPEGEMNTEAFF,TGTGCCAGCAGCCCCGAGGGTGAAATGAACACTGAAGCTTTCTTT
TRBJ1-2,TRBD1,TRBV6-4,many,CASSAAGGSYGYTF,TGTGCCAGCAGTGCGGCAGGGGGTTCCTATGGCTACACCTTC
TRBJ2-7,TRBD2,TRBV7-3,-,CASSFFAGGDYEQYF,TGTGCCAGCAGCTTTTTTGCGGGAGGGGACTACGAGCAGTACTTC
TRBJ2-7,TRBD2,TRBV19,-,CASSSTGGAYEQYF,TGTGCCAGTAGCTCAACCGGGGGGGCCTACGAGCAGTACTTC
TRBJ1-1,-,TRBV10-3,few,CAISDRGIQNTEAFF,TGTGCCATCAGTGACAGGGGAATACAAAACACTGAAGCTTTCTTT
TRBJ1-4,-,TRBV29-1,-,CSGGASTNEKLFF,TGCAGCGGAGGGGCATCAACTAATGAAAAACTGTTTTTT
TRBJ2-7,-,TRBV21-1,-,CARTGLAGGYEQYF,TGTGCCAGAACCGGACTAGCGGGAGGATACGAGCAGTACTTC
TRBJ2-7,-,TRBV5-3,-,CARSLGHKPSYEQYF,TGTGCCAGAAGCTTGGGGCATAAACCCTCCTACGAGCAGTACTTC
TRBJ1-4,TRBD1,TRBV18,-,CASSPGGAVKEKLFF,TGTGCCAGCTCTCCAGGGGGCGCGGTTAAGGAAAAACTGTTTTTT
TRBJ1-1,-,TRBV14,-,CASSQGPNTEAFF,TGTGCCAGCAGCCAAGGCCCGAACACTGAAGCTTTCTTT
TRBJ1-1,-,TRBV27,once,CASSLSDRMNTEAFF,TGTGCCAGCAGTTTATCAGACAGGATGAACACTGAAGCTTTCTTT
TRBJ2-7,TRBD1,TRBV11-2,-,CASSLGTGLYEQYF,TGTGCCAGCAGCTTGGGGACAGGGTTATACGAGCAGTACTTC
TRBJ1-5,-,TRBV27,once,CASSLRGAGQPQHF,TGTGCCAGCAGTTTACGGGGGGCTGGGCAGCCCCAGCATTTT
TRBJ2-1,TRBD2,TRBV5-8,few,CASSRGLVYNEQFF,TGTGCCAGCAGCCGAGGACTAGTCTACAATGAGCAGTTCTTC
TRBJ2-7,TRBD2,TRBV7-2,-,CASRWTSGGGAYEQYF,TGTGCCAGCAGATGGACTAGCGGAGGGGGGGCCTACGAGCAGTACTTC
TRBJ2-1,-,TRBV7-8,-,CASSLHGGAAYNEQFF,TGTGCCAGCAGCCTCCATGGGGGAGCGGCCTACAATGAGCAGTTCTTC
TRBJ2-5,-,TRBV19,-,CASSPGVLAFQETQYF,TGTGCCAGTAGCCCGGGAGTACTAGCATTCCAAGAGACCCAGTACTTC
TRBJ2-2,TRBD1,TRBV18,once,CASSPNRGDTGELFF,TGTGCCAGCTCACCAAACAGGGGGGACACCGGGGAGCTGTTTTTT
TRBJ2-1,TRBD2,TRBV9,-,CASSAILAGDNEQFF,TGTGCCAGCAGCGCGATACTAGCGGGAGACAATGAGCAGTTCTTC